This T cell receptor beta chain was recovered during a study of control samples from healthy donors and cancer patients. Profiling relied on immunoSEQ multiplex PCR, and the TCRdb table lists in-frame clones only, not all of them. The sample holds 170,000 or so clones; 80% to 95% are singletons and the top ten take around 2.2%. Germline-derived CDR1 and CDR2 are SEHNR and FQNEAQ (reference sequence). V lost 6 bases to trimming and J lost 6 bases, with 13 bases between them. The CDR3 consists of 13 residues. Sample: blood. The chain is built from TRBV7-9 and TRBJ2-3; D gene ambiguous. This clonotype was sampled from a middle-aged woman in good health. The CDR3 sequence is CASRYTYADTQYF. CDR3 bases: TGTGCCAGCAGGTATACCTATGCGGATACGCAGTATTTT.